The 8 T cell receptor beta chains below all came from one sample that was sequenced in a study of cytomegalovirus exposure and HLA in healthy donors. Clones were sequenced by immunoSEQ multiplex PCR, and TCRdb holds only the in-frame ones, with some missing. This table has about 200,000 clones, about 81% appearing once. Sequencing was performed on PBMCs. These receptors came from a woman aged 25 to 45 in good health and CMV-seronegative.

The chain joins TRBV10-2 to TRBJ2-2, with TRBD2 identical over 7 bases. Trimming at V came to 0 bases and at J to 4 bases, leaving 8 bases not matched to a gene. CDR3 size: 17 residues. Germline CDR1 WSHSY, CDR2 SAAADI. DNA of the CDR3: TGCGCCAGCAGTGAGTCGATTCGACGGGAGGTCACCGGGGAGCTGTTTTTT. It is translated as CASSESIRREVTGELFF.

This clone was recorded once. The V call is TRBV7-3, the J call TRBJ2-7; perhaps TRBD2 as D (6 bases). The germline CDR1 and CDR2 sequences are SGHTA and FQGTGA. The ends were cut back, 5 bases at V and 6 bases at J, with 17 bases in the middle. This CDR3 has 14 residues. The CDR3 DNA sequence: TGTGCCAGCAGCCCCCTGGGAGGAATCGGCGAGCAGTACTTC. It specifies CASSPLGGIGEQYF. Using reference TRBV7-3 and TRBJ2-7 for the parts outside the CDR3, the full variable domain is GAGVSQTPSNKVTEKGKYVELRCDPISGHTALYWYRQSLGQGPEFLIYFQGTGAADDSGLPNDRFFAVRPEGSVSTLKIQRTERGDSAVYLCASSPLGGIGEQYFGPGTRLTVT.

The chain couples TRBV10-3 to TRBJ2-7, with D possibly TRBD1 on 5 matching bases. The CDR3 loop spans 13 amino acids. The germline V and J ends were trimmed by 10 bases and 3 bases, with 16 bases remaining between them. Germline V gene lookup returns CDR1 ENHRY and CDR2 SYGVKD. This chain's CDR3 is CATKGRLDYEQYF. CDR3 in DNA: TGTGCCACAAAGGGGCGGTTGGACTACGAGCAGTACTTC.

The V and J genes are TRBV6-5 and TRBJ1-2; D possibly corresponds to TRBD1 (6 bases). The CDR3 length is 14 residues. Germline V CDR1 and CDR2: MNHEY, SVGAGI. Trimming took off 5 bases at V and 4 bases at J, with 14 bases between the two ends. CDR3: CASSVRGTIYGYTF. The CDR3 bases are TGTGCCAGCAGTGTCAGGGGTACTATCTATGGCTACACCTTC.

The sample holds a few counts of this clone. The CDR3 spells CASGGYEQYF. In DNA, the CDR3 is TGTGCCAGCGGCGGGTACGAGCAGTACTTC. V gene TRBV6-1 combines with J gene TRBJ2-7, with D tentatively TRBD2 (5 bases). V lost 8 bases to trimming and J lost 4 bases, with 6 bases between them. Germline CDR1 reads MNHNS; CDR2 reads SASEGT. This CDR3 is 10 amino acids long.

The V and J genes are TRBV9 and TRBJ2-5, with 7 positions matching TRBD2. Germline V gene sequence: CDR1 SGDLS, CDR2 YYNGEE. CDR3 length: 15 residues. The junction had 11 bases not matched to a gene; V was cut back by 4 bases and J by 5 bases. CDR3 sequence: CASSPAGLPYETQYF. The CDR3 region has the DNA TGTGCCAGCAGCCCCGCGGGACTACCCTATGAGACCCAGTACTTC. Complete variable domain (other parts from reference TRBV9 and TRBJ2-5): DSGVTQTPKHLITATGQRVTLRCSPRSGDLSVYWYQQSLDQGLQFLIQYYNGEERAKGNILERFSAQQFPDLHSELNLSSLELGDSALYFCASSPAGLPYETQYFGPGTRLLVL.

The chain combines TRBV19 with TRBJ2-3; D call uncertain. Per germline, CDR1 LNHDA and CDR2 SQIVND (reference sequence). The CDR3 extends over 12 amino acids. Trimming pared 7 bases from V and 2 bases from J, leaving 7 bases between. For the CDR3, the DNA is TGTGCCAGTAACGGTTTCACAGATACGCAGTATTTT. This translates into CASNGFTDTQYF. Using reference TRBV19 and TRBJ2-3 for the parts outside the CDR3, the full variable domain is DGGITQSPKYLFRKEGQNVTLSCEQNLNHDAMYWYRQDPGQGLRLIYYSQIVNDFQKGDIAEGYSVSREKKESFPLTVTSAQKNPTAFYLCASNGFTDTQYFGPGTRLTVL.

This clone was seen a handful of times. The CDR3 loop reads CASSEPSGMRDEQYF. CDR3 in DNA: TGTGCCAGTAGTGAACCTAGCGGGATGAGGGACGAGCAGTACTTC. The V and J genes are TRBV19 and TRBJ2-7; 9 bases are a match to TRBD2. V lost 5 bases, J lost 5 bases, and 10 bases stayed unmatched. The CDR3 sequence is 15 residues long. Germline lookup yields CDR1 LNHDA and CDR2 SQIVND (reference sequence).